The source of this TCR beta chain is a study of T cell repertoires in cytomegalovirus infection. About the study: Indications came from public TCR beta signatures; they pointed to CMV infection and to a matching HLA type. Whole-study results and caveats: Clonotypes of TCR beta that were HLA-C-restricted and CMV-specific dominated the ex vivo response.

TCRdb fed the reads into MiXCR, producing one record per CDR3 protein. In the table there are hundreds of thousands of distinct CDR3 sequences, 35% of which are singletons. Per germline, CDR1 SGHTA and CDR2 FQGNSA. V was clipped by 2 bases and J by 3 bases; unmatched bases: 7. CDR3 length equals 15 residues. Turning to this clonotype: Its antigen is undetermined.

This chain uses TRBV7-2 with TRBJ2-7; TRBD1 matches at 7 bases. Sequenced: PBMCs. The sequence was collected from a human donor in good health (CMV status not recorded). Some clones in this sample may be carry-over from other donors' samples. CDR3 residues: CASSLNRGPHYEQYF. In DNA form, the CDR3 reads TGTGCCAGCAGCTTAAACAGGGGACCCCACTACGAGCAGTACTTC.